This entry lists 31 T cell receptor beta chains sequenced from one sample in a study of regulatory T cells in long-lasting Graves disease. Regarding time point: persistent/refractory GD, antithyroid drugs over 5 years with positive TRAb. The TCR library was prepared using RNA isolated from PBMCs. iRepertoire HTBI primers and Arm-PCR of CDR3 regions built TCR beta libraries. TCRdb passed the multiplex PCR reads through MiXCR, listing each CDR3 protein once. This table holds 700,000 or so distinct CDR3 sequences, around 30% found once. Material: peripheral blood mononuclear cells (PBMCs), obtained when the disease was refractory, from a patient treated with antithyroid drugs. The receptors originated from a female donor with Graves disease.

The rearrangement links TRBV15 to TRBJ1-1; D is unresolved. V gave up 0 bases and J gave up 4 bases, with 6 bases separating them. CDR1 and CDR2 from the germline V gene are LNHNV and YYDKDF (reference sequence). The CDR3 totals 13 residues. This CDR3 reads CATSRDPGTEAFF. The CDR3 nucleotides read TGTGCCACCAGCAGAGATCCCGGCACTGAAGCTTTCTTT. Variable domain in full (rest from reference TRBV15 and TRBJ1-1): DAMVIQNPRYQVTQFGKPVTLSCSQTLNHNVMYWYQQKSSQAPKLLFHYYDKDFNNEADTPDNFQSRRPNTSFCFLDIRSPGLGDTAMYLCATSRDPGTEAFFGQGTRLTVV.

The V and J genes are TRBV6-1 and TRBJ2-7; TRBD1 is a possible D gene (5 bases). Germline values: CDR1 MNHNS, CDR2 SASEGT. Trimming removed 6 bases at V and 5 bases at J, with 14 bases between. The CDR3 contains 13 residues. CDR3 in DNA: TGTGCCAGCAGAAGGGGCCGAAGGGACGAGCAGTACTTC. This translates into CASRRGRRDEQYF.

This clonotype came up a few times. The chain uses TRBV6-2 or TRBV6-3 and TRBJ1-1, with 9 bases identical to TRBD1. This CDR3 comprises 16 residues. Germline V gives CDR1 MNHEY, CDR2 SVGEGT. J lost 2 bases, V lost 0 bases, and 4 bases had no gene match. CDR3 amino acids: CASSYSLDRGNTEAFF. CDR3 sequence (DNA): TGTGCCAGCAGTTACTCGCTGGACAGGGGAAACACTGAAGCTTTCTTT.

CDR3 nucleotides: TGTGCCAGAATGACAGGGGGCGCTGGGGCCAACGTCCTGACTTTC. Its protein product is CARMTGGAGANVLTF. The chain uses TRBV7-9 and TRBJ2-6; TRBD1 agrees at 10 bases. Germline V gives CDR1 SEHNR, CDR2 FQNEAQ (reference sequence). The CDR3 has 15 amino acids. The V segment lost 9 bases and the J segment 2 bases; nucleotides outside the gene matches: 4.

This clonotype was seen a handful of times. The genes are TRBV11-2 and TRBJ1-2, with D tentatively TRBD1 (6 bases). Germline V gives CDR1 SGHAT, CDR2 FQNNGV. The CDR3 is 14 residues long. Trimming took 6 bases from V and 7 from J, leaving 18 bases between them. The CDR3 DNA follows: TGTGCCAGCAGACCTGGGTGGACAGACTCTGGCTACACCTTC. As protein: CASRPGWTDSGYTF.

This chain's CDR3 is CASGGQAFSNQPQHF. The DNA for the CDR3 is TGTGCCAGCGGAGGACAGGCCTTTAGCAATCAGCCCCAGCATTTT. The V gene is TRBV28, the J gene TRBJ1-5, with 7 nucleotides matching TRBD1. The germline V gene has CDR1 MDHEN and CDR2 SYDVKM. With 8 bases clipped from V and 0 bases from J, the junction kept 7 bases outside the gene matches. The CDR3 is 15 residues long.

This clonotype showed up just a few times. The chain joins TRBV10-2 to TRBJ2-5; D not certain. Trimming removed 2 bases from V and 7 bases from J, with 8 bases in between. CDR3 length: 12 residues. Germline-derived CDR1 and CDR2 are WSHSY and SAAADI. The CDR3 DNA follows: TGCGCCAGCAGTGAGGAGAGGAGGACCCAGTACTTC. Translation gives CASSEERRTQYF.

The chain combines TRBV12-3 or TRBV12-4 with TRBJ1-2; 7 nucleotides line up with TRBD1. With 2 bases clipped from V and 10 bases from J, the junction kept 4 bases outside the gene matches. CDR3 length: 12 amino acids. In DNA form, the CDR3 reads TGTGCCAGCAGTTTAAAGGGGGCCATCTACACCTTC. Translated, it gives CASSLKGAIYTF.

CDR3 DNA: TGTGCCTGGAGTGTACTTAGGCTAGCGGGAGGGCTTGACGATGAGCAGTTCTTC. Translated, it gives CAWSVLRLAGGLDDEQFF. The genes are TRBV30 and TRBJ2-1, with TRBD2 matching over 12 bases. CDR1 GTSNPN and CDR2 SVGIG come from the germline V gene (reference sequence). This CDR3 has 18 amino acids. Trimming cost V 0 bases and J 8 bases; bases outside gene matches: 14.

The chain carries TRBV10-2 and TRBJ2-2; D tentatively fits TRBD1 or TRBD2 (6 bases each). V was cut by 5 bases and J by 6 bases, with 16 bases left in between. This CDR3 is 15 amino acids long. Germline values: CDR1 WSHSY, CDR2 SAAADI. CDR3 sequence: CASSPILRGAGELFF. Written as DNA, the CDR3 is TGCGCCAGCAGTCCGATCCTTAGGGGGGCCGGGGAGCTGTTTTTT.

The chain is built from TRBV25-1 and TRBJ2-5; D gene uncertain. V was shortened by 0 bases and J by 9 bases, with 17 bases between the two germline ends. CDR1 is MGHDK and CDR2 is SYGVNS in the germline V gene. This CDR3 has 15 residues. The CDR3 is CASSEYVHSGEAQYF. DNA of the CDR3: TGTGCCAGCAGTGAATATGTCCACTCCGGTGAGGCCCAGTACTTC.

The chain has TRBV15 and TRBJ1-2, with D possibly TRBD1 on 6 matching bases. CDR1 and CDR2 from the germline V gene are LNHNV and YYDKDF (reference sequence). This CDR3 region has 15 residues. Trimming shortened V by 4 bases and J by 6 bases, and 18 bases separated the two germline ends. The CDR3 region has the DNA TGTGCCACCAGCAAATTAGGGGGGGGGGCAGATGGCTACACCTTC. This encodes CATSKLGGGADGYTF.

The V and J genes are TRBV7-3 and TRBJ2-1; D perhaps matches TRBD2 (6 bases). CDR1 is SGHTA and CDR2 is FQGTGA in the germline V gene. This CDR3 comprises 14 residues. V was pared by 3 bases and J by 6 bases, with 12 bases between. CDR3 loop: CASSFIAGSNEQFF. CDR3 DNA sequence: TGTGCCAGCAGCTTTATCGCCGGGAGCAATGAGCAGTTCTTC. Variable domain in full (rest from reference TRBV7-3 and TRBJ2-1): GAGVSQTPSNKVTEKGKYVELRCDPISGHTALYWYRQSLGQGPEFLIYFQGTGAADDSGLPNDRFFAVRPEGSVSTLKIQRTERGDSAVYLCASSFIAGSNEQFFGPGTRLTVL.

This chain uses TRBV20-1 with TRBJ2-5; TRBD2 agrees at 8 bases. The J call is doubtful: the DNA matches TRBJ2-1 better. Germline CDR1 and CDR2: DFQATT and SNEGSKA (reference sequence). The CDR3 is 16 residues long. Here the CDR3 reads CSARPLSGTNVNEQFF. The CDR3, as DNA: TGCAGTGCTAGACCCCTTAGCGGGACTAATGTCAATGAGCAGTTCTTC.

The chain carries TRBV5-6 and TRBJ2-7, with D perhaps given as TRBD1 or TRBD2 (5 bases each). Germline CDR1 SGHDT, CDR2 YYEEEE. Trimming took 0 bases from V and 4 from J, leaving 11 bases between them. The length of the CDR3 is 14 residues. Written as DNA, the CDR3 is TGTGCCAGCAGCTTGGGAGGGGTCGTATACGAGCAGTACTTC. Protein product: CASSLGGVVYEQYF. Variable domain in full (rest from reference TRBV5-6 and TRBJ2-7): DAGVTQSPTHLIKTRGQQVTLRCSPKSGHDTVSWYQQALGQGPQFIFQYYEEEERQRGNFPDRFSGHQFPNYSSELNVNALLLGDSALYLCASSLGGVVYEQYFGPGTRLTVT.

This clonotype was counted a few times. V usage is TRBV20-1 and J usage is TRBJ2-7; D remains unclear. This CDR3 comprises 12 residues. The V end was cut by 5 bases, the J end by 0 bases, with 8 bases between. CDR1 and CDR2 from the germline V gene are DFQATT and SNEGSKA (reference sequence). The CDR3: CSARPTSYEQYF. In DNA form, the CDR3 reads TGCAGTGCTCGGCCTACCTCCTACGAGCAGTACTTC.

This clonotype has a handful of counts. This chain uses TRBV20-1 with TRBJ1-5, with D possibly matching TRBD1 (6 bases). There are 15 residues in the CDR3. The ends were cut back, 4 bases at V and 5 bases at J, with 18 bases in the middle. From germline, CDR1 is DFQATT and CDR2 SNEGSKA (reference sequence). CDR3 sequence: CSAIVPGGTHQPQHF. In DNA form, the CDR3 reads TGCAGTGCTATAGTACCCGGGGGCACGCATCAGCCCCAGCATTTT.

This clonotype occurred many times. V gene TRBV11-2 combines with J gene TRBJ2-7; 9 bases agree with TRBD2. This CDR3 has 15 residues. Losses at the gene ends were 3 bases for V and 0 bases for J; bases not matched to a gene: 3. Germline assignment: CDR1 SGHAT and CDR2 FQNNGV. The CDR3 reads CASSLEAGGSYEQYF. Written as DNA, the CDR3 is TGTGCCAGCAGCTTGGAAGCGGGAGGCTCCTACGAGCAGTACTTC.

This clonotype was found a few times. The rearrangement links TRBV15 to TRBJ1-5, with TRBD1 identical over 9 bases. Germline CDR1 reads LNHNV; CDR2 reads YYDKDF (reference sequence). Trimming took 5 bases from V and 6 from J; bases not matched to a gene: 8. There are 15 residues in the CDR3. CDR3 loop: CATSPPDRGTQPQHF. In DNA form, the CDR3 reads TGTGCCACCAGCCCACCCGACAGGGGGACTCAGCCCCAGCATTTT.

This clonotype was found many times. The genes are TRBV20-1 and TRBJ1-1; D may be TRBD1 (6 bases). Germline V gene data show CDR1 as DFQATT and CDR2 as SNEGSKA (reference sequence). The CDR3 has 13 residues. Trimming left V 1 base short and J 5 bases short, with 11 bases between. As DNA, the CDR3 is TGCAGTGCTAGAGGAGGGGGGGGAACTGAAGCTTTCTTT. Translation gives CSARGGGGTEAFF.

This clonotype was seen a few times. The chain links TRBV6-1 to TRBJ1-5; 10 nucleotides match TRBD1. This CDR3 spans 13 amino acids. From germline, CDR1 is MNHNS and CDR2 SASEGT. V was clipped by 9 bases and J by 8 bases; unmatched bases: 7. The CDR3 loop reads CASAGQGVEPQHF. The CDR3 DNA reads TGTGCCAGTGCCGGACAGGGGGTTGAGCCCCAGCATTTT.

V gene TRBV7-2 combines with J gene TRBJ2-7; the D call may be TRBD1 or TRBD2 (5 bases each). The germline CDR1 and CDR2 sequences are SGHTA and FQGNSA. Between the trimmed V and J ends, which lost 3 bases and 3 bases, there was a span of 15 bases. CDR3 length equals 15 residues. The CDR3 sequence is CASSLIGTPNYEQYF. The CDR3 region has the DNA TGTGCCAGCAGCTTGATCGGGACCCCAAACTACGAGCAGTACTTC.

This clonotype came up a few times. The chain links TRBV12-3 or TRBV12-4 to TRBJ1-4; a possible D gene is TRBD1 (5 bases). The CDR3 consists of 15 residues. V was clipped by 1 base and J by 4 bases, with 10 bases between them. CDR3 in DNA: TGTGCCAGCAGTTTAGGGGGGGGGATTAATGAAAAACTGTTTTTT. Translating it yields CASSLGGGINEKLFF.

In its sample, this clonotype was seen many times. This chain uses TRBV2 with TRBJ1-4; tentative D call: TRBD1 (6 bases). The CDR3 has 17 amino acids. The ends were cut back, 1 base at V and 1 base at J, with 13 bases in the middle. The germline CDR1 and CDR2 sequences are SNHLY and FYNNEI. As DNA, the CDR3 is TGTGCCAGCAGTGAAGGCAGAGGGGGAGTAACTAATGAAAAACTGTTTTTT. Amino acid sequence: CASSEGRGGVTNEKLFF.

This clonotype was found many times. The chain is built from TRBV27 and TRBJ1-1; D perhaps matches TRBD1 (5 bases). Between the trimmed V and J ends, which lost 3 bases and 1 base, there was a span of 9 bases. Per germline, CDR1 MNHEY and CDR2 SMNVEV (reference sequence). This CDR3 contains 14 residues. The CDR3 region has the DNA TGTGCCAGCAGTTTCTTGGGACGGAACACTGAAGCTTTCTTT. Translation gives CASSFLGRNTEAFF.

The V gene is TRBV6-5, the J gene TRBJ2-1, with D unclear. The CDR3 loop spans 14 amino acids. Trimming took off 2 bases at V and 4 bases at J, with 9 bases between the two ends. Looked up from germline, CDR1 is MNHEY and CDR2 is SVGAGI. Written as DNA, the CDR3 is TGTGCCAGCAGTTACAATGGAGCATACAATGAGCAGTTCTTC. Translating gives CASSYNGAYNEQFF.

The sample holds many counts of this clonotype. The chain has TRBV27 and TRBJ2-7; D perhaps matches TRBD1 (5 bases). V shed 5 bases and J shed 2 bases, with 10 bases lying between them. Germline values: CDR1 MNHEY, CDR2 SMNVEV (reference sequence). The CDR3 has 13 residues. CDR3 region: CASSPRVTYEQYF. The CDR3 bases are TGTGCCAGCAGTCCCAGGGTCACCTACGAGCAGTACTTC.

This sequence joins TRBV5-1 and TRBJ2-7; 7 bases match TRBD1. The CDR3 covers 13 residues. The germline CDR1 and CDR2 sequences are SGHRS and YFSETQ. V gave up 5 bases and J gave up 2 bases; unmatched junction bases: 4. CDR3 nucleotide sequence: TGCGCCAGCAGGGGGACAGCAACCTACGAGCAGTACTTC. Amino acids: CASRGTATYEQYF.

This clonotype was observed a handful of times. The chain has TRBV9 and TRBJ2-7; D not certain. Trimming removed 1 base from V and 3 bases from J, with 11 bases in between. Per the germline V gene, CDR1 is SGDLS and CDR2 is YYNGEE. This CDR3 has 14 residues. CDR3 in amino acids: CASSVSSIDYEQYF. CDR3 DNA sequence: TGTGCCAGCAGCGTATCCAGTATCGACTACGAGCAGTACTTC.

This clonotype was observed at least ten times. This chain links TRBV12-3 or TRBV12-4 with TRBJ2-7; 7 positions match TRBD2. The V segment lost 5 bases and the J segment 2 bases; nucleotides outside the gene matches: 12. The length of the CDR3 is 16 residues. This chain's CDR3 is CASSPPGREMAYEQYF. DNA of the CDR3: TGTGCCAGCAGTCCCCCGGGGCGGGAGATGGCCTACGAGCAGTACTTC.

The table lists this clonotype with many counts. This chain joins TRBV18 and TRBJ1-1; TRBD1 is a possible D gene (6 bases). The length of the CDR3 is 11 residues. V was trimmed by 4 bases and J by 8 bases, leaving 8 bases between them. Germline-derived CDR1 and CDR2 are KGHSH and LQKENI. The CDR3 sequence: CASSRDREAFF. For the CDR3, the DNA is TGTGCCAGCTCACGTGACAGGGAAGCTTTCTTT.